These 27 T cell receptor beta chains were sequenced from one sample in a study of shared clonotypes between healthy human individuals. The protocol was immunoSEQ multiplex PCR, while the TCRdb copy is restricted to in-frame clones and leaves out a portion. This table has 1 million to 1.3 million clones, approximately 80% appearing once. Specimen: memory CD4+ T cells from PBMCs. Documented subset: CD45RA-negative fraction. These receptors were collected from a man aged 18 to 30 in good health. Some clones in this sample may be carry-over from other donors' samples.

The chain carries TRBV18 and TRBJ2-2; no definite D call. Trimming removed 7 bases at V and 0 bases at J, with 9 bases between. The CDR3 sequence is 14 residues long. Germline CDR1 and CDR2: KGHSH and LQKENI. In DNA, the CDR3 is TGTGCCAGCTGGCAGGAAACGAACACCGGGGAGCTGTTTTTT. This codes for CASWQETNTGELFF.

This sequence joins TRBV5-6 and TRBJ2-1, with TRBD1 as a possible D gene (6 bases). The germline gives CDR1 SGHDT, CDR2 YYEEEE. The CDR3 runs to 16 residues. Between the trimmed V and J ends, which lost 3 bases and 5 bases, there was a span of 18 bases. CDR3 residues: CASSSYFRGTDNEQFF. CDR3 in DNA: TGTGCCAGCAGCTCCTACTTCAGGGGCACAGACAATGAGCAGTTCTTC.

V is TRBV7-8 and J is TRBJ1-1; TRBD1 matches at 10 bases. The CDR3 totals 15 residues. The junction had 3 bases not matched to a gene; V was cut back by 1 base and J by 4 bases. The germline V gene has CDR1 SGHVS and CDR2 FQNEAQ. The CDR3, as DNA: TGTGCCAGCAGCTTAGGACAGGGGGCAGCCACTGAAGCTTTCTTT. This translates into CASSLGQGAATEAFF.

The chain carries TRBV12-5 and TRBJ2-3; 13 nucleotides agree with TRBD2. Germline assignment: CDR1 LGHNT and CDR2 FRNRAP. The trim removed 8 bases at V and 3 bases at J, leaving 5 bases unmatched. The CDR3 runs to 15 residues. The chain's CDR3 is CASQLAGGRTDTQYF. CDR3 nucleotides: TGTGCTAGTCAACTAGCGGGAGGGAGGACAGATACGCAGTATTTT.

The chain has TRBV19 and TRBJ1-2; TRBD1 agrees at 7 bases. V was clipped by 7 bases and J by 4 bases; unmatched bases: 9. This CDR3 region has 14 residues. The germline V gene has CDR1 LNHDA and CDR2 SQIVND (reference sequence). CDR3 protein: CASTPRQGGYGYTF. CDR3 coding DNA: TGTGCCAGTACCCCGAGACAGGGAGGCTATGGCTACACCTTC.

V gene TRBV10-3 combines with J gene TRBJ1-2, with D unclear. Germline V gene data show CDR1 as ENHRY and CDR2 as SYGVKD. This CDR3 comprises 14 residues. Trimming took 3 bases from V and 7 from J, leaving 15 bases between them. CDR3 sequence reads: CAISDRTAWAGYTF. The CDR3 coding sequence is TGTGCCATCAGTGATAGGACGGCTTGGGCTGGCTACACCTTC.

The CDR3 reads CASRPGPYSNQPQHF. CDR3 sequence (DNA): TGTGCCAGCAGACCAGGACCCTATAGCAATCAGCCCCAGCATTTT. The J gene is TRBJ1-5, the V gene TRBV6-5; D gene uncertain. The CDR3 is 15 amino acids. Germline V gene data show CDR1 as MNHEY and CDR2 as SVGAGI. Trimming took off 6 bases at V and 0 bases at J, with 12 bases between the two ends.

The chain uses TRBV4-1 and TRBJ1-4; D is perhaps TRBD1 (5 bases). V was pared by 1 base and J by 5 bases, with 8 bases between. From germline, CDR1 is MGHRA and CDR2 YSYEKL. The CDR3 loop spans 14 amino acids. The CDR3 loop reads CASSQGQLNEKLFF. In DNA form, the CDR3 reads TGCGCCAGCAGCCAAGGACAGCTAAATGAAAAACTGTTTTTT.

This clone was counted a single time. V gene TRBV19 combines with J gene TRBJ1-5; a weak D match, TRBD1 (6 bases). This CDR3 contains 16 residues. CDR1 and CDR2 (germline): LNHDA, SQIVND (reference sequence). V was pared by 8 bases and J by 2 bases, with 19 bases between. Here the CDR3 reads CASGSSRGAGNQPQHF. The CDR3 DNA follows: TGTGCCAGTGGGAGTAGTCGGGGGGCTGGCAATCAGCCCCAGCATTTT.

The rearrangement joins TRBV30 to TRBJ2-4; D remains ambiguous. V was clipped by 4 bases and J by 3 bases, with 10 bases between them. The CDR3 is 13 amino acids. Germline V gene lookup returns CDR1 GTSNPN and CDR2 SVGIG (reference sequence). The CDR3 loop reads CAWNSVYKNIQYF. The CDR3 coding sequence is TGTGCCTGGAACTCAGTCTACAAAAACATTCAGTACTTC. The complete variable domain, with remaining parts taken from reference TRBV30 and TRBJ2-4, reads SQTIHQWPATLVQPVGSPLSLECTVEGTSNPNLYWYRQAAGRGLQLLFYSVGIGQISSEVPQNLSASRPQDRQFILSSKKLLLSDSGFYLCAWNSVYKNIQYFGAGTRLSVL.

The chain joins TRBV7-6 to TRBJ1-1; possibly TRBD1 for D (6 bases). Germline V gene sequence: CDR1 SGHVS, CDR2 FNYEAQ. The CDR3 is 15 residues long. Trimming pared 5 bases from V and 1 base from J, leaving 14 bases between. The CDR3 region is CASSPRPGQNTEAFF. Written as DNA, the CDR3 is TGTGCCAGCAGCCCTAGACCGGGACAGAACACTGAAGCTTTCTTT.

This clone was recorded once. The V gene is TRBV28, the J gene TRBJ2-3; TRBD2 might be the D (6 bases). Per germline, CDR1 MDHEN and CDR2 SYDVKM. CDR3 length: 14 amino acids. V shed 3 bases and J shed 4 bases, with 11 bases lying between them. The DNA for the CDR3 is TGTGCCAGCAGTTTCTCCGGGAGCCCAGATACGCAGTATTTT. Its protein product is CASSFSGSPDTQYF.

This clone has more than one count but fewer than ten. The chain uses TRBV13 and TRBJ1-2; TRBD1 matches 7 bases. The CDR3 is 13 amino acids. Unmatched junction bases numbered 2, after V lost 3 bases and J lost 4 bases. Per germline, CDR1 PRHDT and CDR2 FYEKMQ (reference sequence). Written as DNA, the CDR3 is TGTGCCAGCAGCTTGGACAGGACCTATGGCTACACCTTC. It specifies CASSLDRTYGYTF. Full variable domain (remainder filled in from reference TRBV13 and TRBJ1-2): AAGVIQSPRHLIKEKRETATLKCYPIPRHDTVYWYQQGPGQDPQFLISFYEKMQSDKGSIPDRFSAQQFSDYHSELNMSSLELGDSALYFCASSLDRTYGYTFGSGTRLTVV.

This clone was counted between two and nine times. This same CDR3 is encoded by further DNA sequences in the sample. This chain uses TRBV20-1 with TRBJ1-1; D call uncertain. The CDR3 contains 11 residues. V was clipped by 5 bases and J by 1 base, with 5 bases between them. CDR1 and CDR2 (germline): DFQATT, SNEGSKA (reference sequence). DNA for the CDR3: TGCAGTGCTGCCGGGAACACTGAAGCTTTCTTT. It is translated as CSAAGNTEAFF.

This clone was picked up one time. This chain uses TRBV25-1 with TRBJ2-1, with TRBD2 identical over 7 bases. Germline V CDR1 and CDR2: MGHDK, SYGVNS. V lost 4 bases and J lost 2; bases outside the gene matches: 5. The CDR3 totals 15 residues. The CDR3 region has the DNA TGTGCCAGCAGTGCCCCGGGAGGAACCTACAATGAGCAGTTCTTC. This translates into CASSAPGGTYNEQFF.

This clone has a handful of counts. CDR3 bases: TGTGCCTGGAAGGGACCGTACAATGAGCAGTTCTTC. This codes for CAWKGPYNEQFF. This chain links TRBV30 with TRBJ2-1; perhaps D is TRBD1 or TRBD2 (5 bases each). Germline loops: CDR1 GTSNPN, CDR2 SVGIG (reference sequence). Trimming took off 4 bases at V and 4 bases at J, with 8 bases between the two ends. The CDR3 is 12 amino acids.

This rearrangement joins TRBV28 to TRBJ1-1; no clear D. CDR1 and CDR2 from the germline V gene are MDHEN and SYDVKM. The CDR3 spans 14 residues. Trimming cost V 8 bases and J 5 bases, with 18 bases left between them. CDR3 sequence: CASGLGMGRTEAFF. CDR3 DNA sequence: TGTGCCAGCGGACTTGGTATGGGAAGAACTGAAGCTTTCTTT.

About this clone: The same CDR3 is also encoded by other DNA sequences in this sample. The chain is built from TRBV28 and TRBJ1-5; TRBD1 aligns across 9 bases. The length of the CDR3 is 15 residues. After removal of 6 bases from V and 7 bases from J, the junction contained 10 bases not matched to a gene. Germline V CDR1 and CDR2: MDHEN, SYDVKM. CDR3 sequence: CASSPTGGVGQPQHF. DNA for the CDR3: TGTGCCAGCAGCCCAACAGGGGGCGTCGGGCAGCCCCAGCATTTT. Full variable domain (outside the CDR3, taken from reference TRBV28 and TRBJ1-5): DVKVTQSSRYLVKRTGEKVFLECVQDMDHENMFWYRQDPGLGLRLIYFSYDVKMKEKGDIPEGYSVSREKKERFSLILESASTNQTSMYLCASSPTGGVGQPQHFGDGTRLSIL.

The CDR3 spells CASSLTPGGYYGYTF. The CDR3 DNA sequence: TGTGCCAGCAGCTTAACGCCAGGGGGATACTATGGCTACACCTTC. The rearrangement links TRBV7-3 to TRBJ1-2; TRBD1 agrees at 7 bases. Per the germline V gene, CDR1 is SGHTA and CDR2 is FQGTGA. V dropped 0 bases and J dropped 3; count of bases not matched to a gene: 4. This CDR3 spans 15 amino acids.

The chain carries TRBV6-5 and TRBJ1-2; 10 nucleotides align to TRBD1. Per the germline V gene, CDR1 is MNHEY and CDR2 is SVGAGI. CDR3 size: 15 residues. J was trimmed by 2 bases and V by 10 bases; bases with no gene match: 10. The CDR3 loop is CATSRWGQGNYGYTF. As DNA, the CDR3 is TGTGCCACCTCCAGGTGGGGACAGGGGAACTATGGCTACACCTTC.

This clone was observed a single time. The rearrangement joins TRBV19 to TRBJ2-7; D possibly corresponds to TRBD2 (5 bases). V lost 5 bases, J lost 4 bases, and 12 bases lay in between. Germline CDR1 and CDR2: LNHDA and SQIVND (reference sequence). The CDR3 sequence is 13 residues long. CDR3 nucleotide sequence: TGTGCCAGTAGTTCCTCGGACTGGTACGAGCAGTACTTC. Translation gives CASSSSDWYEQYF.

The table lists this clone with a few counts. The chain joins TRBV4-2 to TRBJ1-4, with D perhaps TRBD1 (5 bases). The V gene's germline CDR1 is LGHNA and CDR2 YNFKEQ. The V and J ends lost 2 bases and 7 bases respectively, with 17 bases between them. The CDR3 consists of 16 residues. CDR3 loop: CASSQWDAGEAEKLFF. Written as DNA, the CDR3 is TGTGCCAGCAGCCAATGGGACGCAGGCGAAGCTGAAAAACTGTTTTTT.

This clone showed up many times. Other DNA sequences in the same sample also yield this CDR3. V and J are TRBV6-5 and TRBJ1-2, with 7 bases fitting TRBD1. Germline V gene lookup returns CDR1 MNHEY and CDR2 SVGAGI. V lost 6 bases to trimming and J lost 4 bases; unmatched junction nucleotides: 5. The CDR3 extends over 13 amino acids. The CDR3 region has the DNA TGTGCCAGCAGCAAAGACAGGGCCTATGGCTACACCTTC. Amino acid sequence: CASSKDRAYGYTF.

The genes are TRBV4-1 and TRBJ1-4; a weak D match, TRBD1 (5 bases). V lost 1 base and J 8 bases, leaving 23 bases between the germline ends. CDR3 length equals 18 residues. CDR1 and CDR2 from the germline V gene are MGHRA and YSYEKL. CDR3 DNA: TGCGCCAGCAGCCAAGCCATACCAGGACGGATCCGGGGGGAAAAACTGTTTTTT. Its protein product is CASSQAIPGRIRGEKLFF.

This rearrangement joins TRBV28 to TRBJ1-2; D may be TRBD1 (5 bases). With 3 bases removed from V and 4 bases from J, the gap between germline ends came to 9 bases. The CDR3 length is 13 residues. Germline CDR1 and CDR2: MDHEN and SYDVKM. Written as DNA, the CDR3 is TGTGCCAGCAGTTTTCGGGACCCCTATGGCTACACCTTC. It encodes CASSFRDPYGYTF.

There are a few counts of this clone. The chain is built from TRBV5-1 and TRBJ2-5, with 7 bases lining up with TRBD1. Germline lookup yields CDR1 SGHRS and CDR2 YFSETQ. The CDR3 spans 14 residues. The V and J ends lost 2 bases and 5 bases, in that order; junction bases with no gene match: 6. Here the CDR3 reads CASSFQGDGETQYF. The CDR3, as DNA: TGCGCCAGCAGCTTCCAGGGGGACGGGGAGACCCAGTACTTC.

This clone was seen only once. The CDR3 DNA reads TGTGCCAGCAGTCCCGGGGGGGGCAATGAGCAGTTCTTC. Protein product: CASSPGGGNEQFF. This chain connects TRBV6-1 to TRBJ2-1; 8 bases map to TRBD2. The CDR3 totals 13 residues. Per the germline V gene, CDR1 is MNHNS and CDR2 is SASEGT. The J segment lost 6 bases and the V segment lost 5 bases, leaving 3 bases of the junction unmatched.